In its sample, the clone carrying this TCR beta chain was seen a few times. The antigen is not known. This entry belongs to a study of T-cell reconstitution after alpha-beta-depleted transplantation in children. Findings and limits, study-wide: Newly produced T cells mostly accounted for T-cell counts and diversity one year post-transplant. Day-60 TCRbeta diversity that was high in some patients was derived from surviving recipient T cells and thymic progenitors. Approximately two months post-transplant, alpha-beta T cells reportedly originated from several hundred expanded graft clones.

J lost 2 bases, V lost 5 bases, and 9 bases had no gene match. The CDR3 runs to 15 residues. Germline V gives CDR1 DFQATT, CDR2 SNEGSKA (reference sequence). It was with unique molecular identifiers that the TCRbeta library was prepared. In TCRdb, the PCR reads were re-called with MiXCR into one record per CDR3 protein. The sample carries 450,000 to 550,000 distinct CDR3 sequences, 10% to 12% recorded once. This rearrangement joins TRBV20-1 to TRBJ1-5; 7 bases map to TRBD1. This specimen consisted of PBMCs, mostly from graft donor cells, obtained 180 days after TCRalphabeta/CD19-depleted stem cell transplant. This sequence was found in a female patient under 10 years old who had a stem cell transplant for aplastic anemia, so the T cells may come from the graft donor. Here the CDR3 reads CSAFGEGGGNQPQHF. CDR3 nucleotide sequence: TGCAGTGCTTTCGGGGAAGGGGGCGGCAATCAGCCCCAGCATTTT.